The 17 T cell receptor beta chains in this list originate from one sample, sequenced in a study of shared clonotypes between healthy human individuals (TCRdb year 2020). Libraries were prepared through the immunoSEQ multiplex PCR assay. This is the immuneACCESS table as TCRdb keeps it, with only in-frame sequences that have V and J called. A part of the clones is gone; compared with another copy, unresolved V genes explain less than half, and the rest is unexplained. The sample profile shows under 750,000 clones; 72% of them were found once. The ten most abundant clones make up approximately 1.7% of the sample. The source material was memory CD4+ T cells sorted from blood. Taken with the paper, the label for cell subset or site translates to: CD45RA-negative fraction. These receptors all stem from a woman aged 25 to 45 in good health.

The genes are TRBV10-3 and TRBJ2-5, with 10 bases fitting TRBD1. The J call could be wrong; TRBJ2-7 is a better fit for the DNA end. The CDR3 runs to 15 residues. Germline V CDR1 and CDR2: ENHRY, SYGVKD. CDR3 DNA: TGTGCCATCAGCGACAGGGGGCTAACCGCCTACGAGCAGTACTTC. Encoded protein: CAISDRGLTAYEQYF.

This clone was seen a few times. This chain joins TRBV28 and TRBJ1-2; D may be TRBD1 (6 bases). The germline V gene has CDR1 MDHEN and CDR2 SYDVKM. CDR3 length: 13 amino acids. V lost 5 bases to trimming and J lost 7 bases, with 14 bases between them. CDR3 bases: TGTGCCAGCAGTAGCCCGGGGGCGGGTGGCTACACCTTC. Its translation is CASSSPGAGGYTF.

Note on this clone: Other DNA sequences of this sample code for an identical CDR3. V is TRBV5-1 and J is TRBJ2-3; D not resolved. The CDR3 totals 14 residues. V was shortened by 0 bases and J by 1 base, with 6 bases between the two germline ends. Per germline, CDR1 SGHRS and CDR2 YFSETQ. The CDR3 sequence: CASSLAQGTDTQYF. The CDR3 nucleotides are TGCGCCAGCAGCTTGGCCCAAGGCACAGATACGCAGTATTTT. Full variable domain (rest looked up from reference TRBV5-1 and TRBJ2-3): KAGVTQTPRYLIKTRGQQVTLSCSPISGHRSVSWYQQTPGQGLQFLFEYFSETQRNKGNFPGRFSGRQFSNSRSEMNVSTLELGDSALYLCASSLAQGTDTQYFGPGTRLTVL.

A remark on this clone: The sample holds other DNA sequences that translate to the same CDR3. The CDR3 DNA is TGTGCCAGCAGTTACTCGAGGGCGTCTAACACTGAAGCTTTCTTT. This translates into CASSYSRASNTEAFF. This rearrangement joins TRBV6-5 to TRBJ1-1, with D unresolved. Germline CDR1 MNHEY, CDR2 SVGAGI. CDR3 length: 15 residues. V lost 0 bases, J lost 2 bases, and 10 bases lay in between.

CDR3 in DNA: TGTGCCAGCATCTCTACCCCGAATCAGCCCCAGCATTTT. This codes for CASISTPNQPQHF. The chain couples TRBV28 to TRBJ1-5; no clear D. CDR3 length: 13 amino acids. Trimming removed 7 bases from V and 4 bases from J, with 11 bases in between. The germline V gene has CDR1 MDHEN and CDR2 SYDVKM.

The rearrangement joins TRBV7-2 to TRBJ1-2, with D perhaps matching TRBD1 (6 bases). CDR1 and CDR2 (germline): SGHTA, FQGNSA. The CDR3 runs to 15 residues. Trimming pared 5 bases from V and 6 bases from J, leaving 19 bases between. The CDR3 spells CASSPFGRAGDGYTF. CDR3 bases: TGTGCCAGCAGCCCCTTCGGGCGGGCAGGGGATGGCTACACCTTC.

The chain has TRBV19 and TRBJ2-2; 7 bases fit TRBD2. Germline V lookup: CDR1 LNHDA, CDR2 SQIVND (reference sequence). With V trimmed by 4 bases and J by 1 base, 3 bases remained unmatched. CDR3 length: 15 residues. CDR3 nucleotide sequence: TGTGCCAGTAGTAAAAGCGGGGTGAACACCGGGGAGCTGTTTTTT. It translates to CASSKSGVNTGELFF.

This clone showed up just once. The chain is built from TRBV7-9 and TRBJ1-1; 12 bases line up with TRBD1. This CDR3 has 14 residues. With 6 bases clipped from V and 6 bases from J, the junction kept 5 bases outside the gene matches. The germline V gene encodes CDR1 SEHNR and CDR2 FQNEAQ (reference sequence). CDR3 sequence (DNA): TGTGCCAGCAGTACGGGACAGGGGGCGGCTGAAGCTTTCTTT. Protein sequence: CASSTGQGAAEAFF.

The rearrangement links TRBV7-7 to TRBJ2-3; D is unresolved. The V gene lost 5 bases and the J gene lost 1 base, with 13 bases spanning the gap. Germline values: CDR1 SSHAT, CDR2 FNYEAQ (reference sequence). The CDR3 has 15 amino acids. CDR3 sequence (DNA): TGTGCCAGCAGCCCTGGTTGGCCGGGCACAGATACGCAGTATTTT. This gives the protein CASSPGWPGTDTQYF.

The rearrangement uses TRBV19 and TRBJ1-2, with 8 bases that match TRBD1. Germline lookup yields CDR1 LNHDA and CDR2 SQIVND (reference sequence). The CDR3 is 13 residues long. Germline trimming cut 6 bases from V and 8 bases from J; bases unmatched to any gene: 8. The CDR3 sequence: CASRPGQGMGYTF. DNA for the CDR3: TGTGCCAGTAGGCCCGGACAGGGAATGGGCTACACCTTC.

This sequence joins TRBV14 and TRBJ2-1; 7 bases match TRBD1. The CDR3 totals 17 residues. The ends lost 4 bases at V and 3 bases at J; junction bases unmatched: 12. Germline CDR1 is SGHDN and CDR2 is FVKESK. The DNA for the CDR3 is TGTGCCAGCAGCCTGATGAGGACAGGCGCCAACTACAATGAGCAGTTCTTC. It yields the protein CASSLMRTGANYNEQFF.

This chain connects TRBV6-1 to TRBJ1-1; D uncertain. This CDR3 region has 13 residues. V lost 7 bases and J 6 bases, leaving 15 bases between the germline ends. Germline V CDR1 and CDR2: MNHNS, SASEGT. The chain's CDR3 is CASTSNRAAEAFF. The CDR3 nucleotides read TGTGCCAGCACCTCCAATAGGGCGGCTGAAGCTTTCTTT.

This rearrangement joins TRBV27 to TRBJ2-5, with D uncertain. The germline gives CDR1 MNHEY, CDR2 SMNVEV (reference sequence). The CDR3 totals 15 residues. V was cut by 4 bases and J by 4 bases, with 16 bases left in between. CDR3 sequence reads: CASSSLGVGRETQYF. The CDR3 DNA sequence: TGTGCCAGCAGTTCCTTAGGAGTTGGTCGAGAGACCCAGTACTTC.

Concerning this clone: At the DNA level, this CDR3 is encoded by other sequences in the same sample as well. The J gene is TRBJ2-1, the V gene TRBV5-1; D might be TRBD2 (6 bases). CDR1 and CDR2 from the germline V gene are SGHRS and YFSETQ. V was trimmed by 3 bases and J by 4 bases, leaving 11 bases between them. CDR3 size: 14 residues. The CDR3 loop is CASSSGTLYNEQFF. The CDR3 DNA reads as TGCGCCAGCAGCTCCGGGACTCTGTACAATGAGCAGTTCTTC.

V is TRBV19 and J is TRBJ1-5; D perhaps matches TRBD1 (5 bases). Trimming took 4 bases from V and 7 from J, leaving 17 bases between them. This CDR3 spans 15 amino acids. CDR1 LNHDA and CDR2 SQIVND come from the germline V gene (reference sequence). In DNA, the CDR3 is TGTGCCAGTAGTACCGGGACCCTTTTTTCCCAGCCCCAGCATTTT. Translated, it gives CASSTGTLFSQPQHF.

The chain is built from TRBV10-2 and TRBJ2-7; 7 bases match TRBD1. V lost 3 bases and J lost 2; bases outside the gene matches: 4. Germline assignment: CDR1 WSHSY and CDR2 SAAADI. The CDR3 consists of 14 residues. CDR3 coding DNA: TGCGCCAGCAGTGAAAGGGGGCGAACCTACGAGCAGTACTTC. Protein product: CASSERGRTYEQYF.

This clone has a handful of counts. This sequence may be a read error, since a much larger clone differs from it by one base. The same CDR3 is also encoded by other DNA sequences in this sample. The V and J genes are TRBV7-2 and TRBJ1-1, with D uncertain. The CDR3 runs 13 residues. V lost 5 bases, J lost 3 bases, and 10 bases lay in between. Germline lookup yields CDR1 SGHTA and CDR2 FQGNSA. DNA for the CDR3: TGTGCCAGCAGCCCACAGCGGGACACTGAAGCTTTCTTT. Residues: CASSPQRDTEAFF.